Presented here are 9 T cell receptor beta chains from one specimen sequenced in a study of cytomegalovirus exposure and HLA in healthy donors. Generated by immunoSEQ multiplex PCR, the TCRdb table keeps only in-frame clones and is missing some. This table has under 80,000 clones, approximately 95% appearing once. Sequences were obtained from PBMCs. The receptors stem from a woman younger than 30 in good health and CMV-seropositive.

V and J are TRBV4-2 and TRBJ2-1; the match to TRBD2 covers 7 bases. Losses at the gene ends were 10 bases for V and 4 bases for J; bases not matched to a gene: 7. The V gene's germline CDR1 is LGHNA and CDR2 YNFKEQ. The CDR3 is made up of 13 amino acids. The CDR3 loop reads CATAGPPYNEQFF. The DNA of the CDR3 is TGTGCCACAGCGGGACCTCCGTACAATGAGCAGTTCTTC.

This clone was detected only once. This chain links TRBV28 with TRBJ1-5; D unresolved. Between the trimmed V and J ends, which lost 6 bases and 3 bases, there was a span of 15 bases. The V gene's germline CDR1 is MDHEN and CDR2 SYDVKM. This CDR3 region has 15 residues. The CDR3 sequence is CASRPRLGINQPQHF. In nucleotides, the CDR3 is TGTGCCAGCAGACCCAGGTTGGGTATCAATCAGCCCCAGCATTTT.

The rearrangement uses TRBV4-2 and TRBJ1-1, with a weak D call TRBD1 (6 bases). The CDR3 spans 17 residues. Trimming pared 2 bases from V and 1 base from J, leaving 17 bases between. Per the germline V gene, CDR1 is LGHNA and CDR2 is YNFKEQ. CDR3 residues: CASSQTLQGVGNTEAFF. The CDR3 DNA sequence: TGTGCCAGCAGCCAAACGTTACAGGGTGTCGGGAACACTGAAGCTTTCTTT.

Here the CDR3 reads CASSHPPGGSGNTIYF. CDR3 DNA: TGCGCCAGCAGCCACCCCCCCGGCGGCTCTGGAAACACCATATATTTT. The rearrangement uses TRBV4-1 and TRBJ1-3; D is unclear. The germline CDR1 and CDR2 sequences are MGHRA and YSYEKL. The CDR3 consists of 16 residues. V lost 3 bases and J 0 bases, leaving 12 bases between the germline ends.

The gene calls are TRBV6-5 and TRBJ2-7, with 13 nucleotides matching TRBD2. Trimming cost V 1 base and J 4 bases; bases outside gene matches: 4. The germline V gene encodes CDR1 MNHEY and CDR2 SVGAGI. The CDR3 loop spans 16 amino acids. CDR3 in amino acids: CASSYLWTSGSYEQYF. In DNA, the CDR3 is TGTGCCAGCAGTTACTTGTGGACTAGCGGGAGTTACGAGCAGTACTTC.

V and J are TRBV2 and TRBJ2-3, with TRBD2 as a possible D gene (6 bases). CDR1 and CDR2 (germline): SNHLY, FYNNEI. V dropped 11 bases and J dropped 2 bases, with 11 bases sitting between them. CDR3 size: 12 residues. As DNA, the CDR3 is TGTGCCGGTGGGACTTTCACAGATACGCAGTATTTT. Its protein product is CAGGTFTDTQYF. The full variable domain, in which reference TRBV2 and TRBJ2-3 provide the parts outside the CDR3, is EPEVTQTPSHQVTQMGQEVILRCVPISNHLYFYWYRQILGQKVEFLVSFYNNEISEKSEIFDDQFSVERPDGSNFTLKIRSTKLEDSAMYFCAGGTFTDTQYFGPGTRLTVL.

The chain recombines TRBV6-6 with TRBJ2-7; no clear D gene. The CDR3 has 13 amino acids. Trimming stripped 6 bases from V and 1 base from J, with 10 bases between. CDR1 is MNHNY and CDR2 is SVGAGI in the germline V gene (reference sequence). CDR3 DNA: TGTGCCAGCAGGGGCCCAGATTCCTACGAGCAGTACTTC. This gives the protein CASRGPDSYEQYF.

The rearrangement joins TRBV27 to TRBJ2-7; D may be TRBD2 (5 bases). Germline CDR1 is MNHEY and CDR2 is SMNVEV (reference sequence). Trimming left V 2 bases short and J 4 bases short, with 15 bases between. This CDR3 contains 15 residues. CDR3 sequence reads: CASSLNSGFGYEQYF. The CDR3 DNA reads TGTGCCAGCAGTTTAAATTCGGGGTTCGGGTACGAGCAGTACTTC.

The J gene is TRBJ2-3, the V gene TRBV19, with 8 bases matching TRBD2. This CDR3 has 13 residues. V lost 7 bases to trimming and J lost 6 bases; unmatched junction nucleotides: 6. The germline V gene encodes CDR1 LNHDA and CDR2 SQIVND (reference sequence). The CDR3 bases are TGTGCCAGTAACGCGGGGGGTATGGATACGCAGTATTTT. This sequence encodes CASNAGGMDTQYF.